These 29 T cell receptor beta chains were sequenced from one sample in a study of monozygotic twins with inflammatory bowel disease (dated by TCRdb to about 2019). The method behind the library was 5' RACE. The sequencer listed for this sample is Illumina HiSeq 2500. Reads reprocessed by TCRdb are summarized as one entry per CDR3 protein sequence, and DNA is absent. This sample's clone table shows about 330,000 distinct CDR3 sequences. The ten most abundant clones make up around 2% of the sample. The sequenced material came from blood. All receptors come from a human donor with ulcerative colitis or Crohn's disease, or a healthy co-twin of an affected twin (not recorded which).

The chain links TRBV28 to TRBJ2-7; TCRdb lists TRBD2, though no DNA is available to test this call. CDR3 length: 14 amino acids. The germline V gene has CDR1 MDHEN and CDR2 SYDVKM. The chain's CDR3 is CASTPGLAGEEQYF.

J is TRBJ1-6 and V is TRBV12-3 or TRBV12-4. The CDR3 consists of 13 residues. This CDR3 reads CASSSNGFGPLHF.

The CDR3 protein is CSARVLQGFNQPQHF. V gene TRBV20-1 combines with J gene TRBJ1-5; TCRdb indicates TRBD1, and absent DNA this call remains unverified. The length of the CDR3 is 15 residues. Per the germline V gene, CDR1 is DFQATT and CDR2 is SNEGSKA (reference sequence).

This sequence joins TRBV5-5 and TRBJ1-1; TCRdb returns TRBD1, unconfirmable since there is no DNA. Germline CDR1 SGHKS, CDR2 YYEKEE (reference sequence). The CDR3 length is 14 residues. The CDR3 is CASNQDRVDTEAFF.

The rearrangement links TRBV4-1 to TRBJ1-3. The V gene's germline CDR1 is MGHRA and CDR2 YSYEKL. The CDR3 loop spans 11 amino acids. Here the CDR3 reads CATVGENTIYF.

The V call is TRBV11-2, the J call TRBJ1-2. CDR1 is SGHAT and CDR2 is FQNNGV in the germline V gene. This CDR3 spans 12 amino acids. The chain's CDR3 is CASSEGIYGYTF.

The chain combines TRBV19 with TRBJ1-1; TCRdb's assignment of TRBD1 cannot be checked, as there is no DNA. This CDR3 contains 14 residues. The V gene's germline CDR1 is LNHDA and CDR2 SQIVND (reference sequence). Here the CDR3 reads CASSISSRDTEAFF.

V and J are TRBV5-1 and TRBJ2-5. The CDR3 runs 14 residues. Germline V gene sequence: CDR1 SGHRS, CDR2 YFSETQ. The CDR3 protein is CASSFMGGSETQYF. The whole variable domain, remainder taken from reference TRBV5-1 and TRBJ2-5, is KAGVTQTPRYLIKTRGQQVTLSCSPISGHRSVSWYQQTPGQGLQFLFEYFSETQRNKGNFPGRFSGRQFSNSRSEMNVSTLELGDSALYLCASSFMGGSETQYFGPGTRLLVL.

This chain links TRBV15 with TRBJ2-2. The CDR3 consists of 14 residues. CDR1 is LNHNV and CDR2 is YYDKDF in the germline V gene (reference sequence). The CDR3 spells CATSRERLLGELFF.

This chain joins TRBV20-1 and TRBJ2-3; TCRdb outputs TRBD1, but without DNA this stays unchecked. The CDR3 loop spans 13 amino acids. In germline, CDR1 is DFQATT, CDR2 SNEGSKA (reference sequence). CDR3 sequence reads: CSALRGRTDTQYF.

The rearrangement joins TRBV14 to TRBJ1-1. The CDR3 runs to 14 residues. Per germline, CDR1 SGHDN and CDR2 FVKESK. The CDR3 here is CASSQRFDGYEAFF.

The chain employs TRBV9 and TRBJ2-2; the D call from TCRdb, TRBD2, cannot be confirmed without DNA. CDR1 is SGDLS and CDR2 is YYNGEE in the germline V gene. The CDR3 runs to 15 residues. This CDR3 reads CASGLGAGGAGELFF.

The CDR3 here is CASSSSTGNNEQFF. The rearrangement uses TRBV11-2 and TRBJ2-1; TCRdb gives TRBD1 as the D gene, but with no DNA this cannot be confirmed. CDR1 SGHAT and CDR2 FQNNGV come from the germline V gene. The CDR3 spans 14 residues.

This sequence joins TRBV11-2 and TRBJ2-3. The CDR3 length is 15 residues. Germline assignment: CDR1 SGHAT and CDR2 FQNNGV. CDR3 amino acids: CASSSFGSRTDTQYF.

The CDR3 loop reads CASSLILGPQETQYF. The chain employs TRBV5-1 and TRBJ2-5; TCRdb's D gene call, TRBD2, goes unchecked for lack of DNA. CDR3 length: 15 residues. Germline loops: CDR1 SGHRS, CDR2 YFSETQ.

CDR3 region: CASSQDPTSGSILNEQFF. The chain links TRBV3-1 to TRBJ2-1; TCRdb proposes TRBD2, but this gene call is untestable without DNA. Germline CDR1 LGHDT, CDR2 YNNKEL (reference sequence). This CDR3 comprises 18 residues.

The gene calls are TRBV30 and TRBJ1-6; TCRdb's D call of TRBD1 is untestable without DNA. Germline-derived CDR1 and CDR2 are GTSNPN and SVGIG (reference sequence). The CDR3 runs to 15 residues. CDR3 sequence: CAWSVRGAFNSPLHF. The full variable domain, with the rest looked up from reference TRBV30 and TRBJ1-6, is SQTIHQWPATLVQPVGSPLSLECTVEGTSNPNLYWYRQAAGRGLQLLFYSVGIGQISSEVPQNLSASRPQDRQFILSSKKLLLSDSGFYLCAWSVRGAFNSPLHFGNGTRLTVT.

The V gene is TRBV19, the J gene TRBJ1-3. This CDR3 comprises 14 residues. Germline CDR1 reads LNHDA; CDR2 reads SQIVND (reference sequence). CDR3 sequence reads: CASSMGVTGNTIYF.

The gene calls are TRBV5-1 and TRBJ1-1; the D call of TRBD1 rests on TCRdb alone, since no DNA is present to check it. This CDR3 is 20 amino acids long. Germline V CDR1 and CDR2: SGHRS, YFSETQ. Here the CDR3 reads CASSLDAQGMGLRRNTEAFF. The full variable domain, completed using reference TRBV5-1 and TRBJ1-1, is KAGVTQTPRYLIKTRGQQVTLSCSPISGHRSVSWYQQTPGQGLQFLFEYFSETQRNKGNFPGRFSGRQFSNSRSEMNVSTLELGDSALYLCASSLDAQGMGLRRNTEAFFGQGTRLTVV.

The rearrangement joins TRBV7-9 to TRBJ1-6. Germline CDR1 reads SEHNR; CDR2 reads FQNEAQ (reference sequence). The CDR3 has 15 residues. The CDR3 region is CASSGGSREYSPLHF.

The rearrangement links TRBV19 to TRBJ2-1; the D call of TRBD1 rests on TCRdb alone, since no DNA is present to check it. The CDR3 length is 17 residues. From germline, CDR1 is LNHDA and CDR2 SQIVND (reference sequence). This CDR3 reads CASSIGQGVSSYNEQFF.

The chain's CDR3 is CASNPNGRGTGDYGYTF. The chain uses TRBV27 and TRBJ1-2. The CDR3 has 17 amino acids. The germline CDR1 and CDR2 sequences are MNHEY and SMNVEV (reference sequence).

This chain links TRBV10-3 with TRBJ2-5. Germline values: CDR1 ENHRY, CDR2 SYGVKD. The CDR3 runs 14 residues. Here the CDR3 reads CAISEPIRRETQYF.

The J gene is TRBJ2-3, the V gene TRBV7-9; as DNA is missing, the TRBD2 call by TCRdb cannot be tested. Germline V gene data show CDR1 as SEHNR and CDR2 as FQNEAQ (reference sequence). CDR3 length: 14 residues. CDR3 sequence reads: CASSLGADTDTQYF.

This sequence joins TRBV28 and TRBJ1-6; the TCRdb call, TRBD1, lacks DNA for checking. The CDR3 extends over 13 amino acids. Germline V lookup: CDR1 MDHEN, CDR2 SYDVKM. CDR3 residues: CASSLDSGSPLHF.

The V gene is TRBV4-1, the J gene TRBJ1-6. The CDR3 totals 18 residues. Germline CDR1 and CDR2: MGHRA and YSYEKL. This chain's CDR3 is CASSQDPAVSSYNSPLHF.

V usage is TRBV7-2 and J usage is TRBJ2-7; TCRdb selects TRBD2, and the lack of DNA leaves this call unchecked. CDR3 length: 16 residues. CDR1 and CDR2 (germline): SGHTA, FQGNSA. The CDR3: CASSLGLAGNAYEQYF.

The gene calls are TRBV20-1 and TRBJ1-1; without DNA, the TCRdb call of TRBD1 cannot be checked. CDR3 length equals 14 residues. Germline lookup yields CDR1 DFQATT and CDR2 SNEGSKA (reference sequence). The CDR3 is CSAPVPALNTEAFF.

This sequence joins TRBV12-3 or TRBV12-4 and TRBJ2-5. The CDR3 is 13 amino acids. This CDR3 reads CASSLNPQETQYF.